This entry is about one TCR beta chain. This CDR3 has 19 amino acids. Trimming took 6 bases from V and 0 from J; bases not matched to a gene: 13. CDR1 is MDHEN, CDR2 SYDVKM, per germline. Clones were read by immunoSEQ multiplex PCR, and TCRdb kept only the in-frame ones, dropping some. The table lists 150,000 to 200,000 clones, over 80% of them singletons. This specimen comes from a study of blood T cell repertoires in COVID-19. The clonotype was recovered from a woman in her sixties or seventies with COVID-19, enrolled during active disease. The chain joins TRBV28 to TRBJ2-1; TRBD2 matches at 11 bases. Sequenced input: peripheral blood. CDR3 sequence: CASSSTGGLADSSYNEQFF. CDR3 nucleotides: TGTGCCAGCAGCTCGACAGGGGGACTAGCGGACAGCTCCTACAATGAGCAGTTCTTC.